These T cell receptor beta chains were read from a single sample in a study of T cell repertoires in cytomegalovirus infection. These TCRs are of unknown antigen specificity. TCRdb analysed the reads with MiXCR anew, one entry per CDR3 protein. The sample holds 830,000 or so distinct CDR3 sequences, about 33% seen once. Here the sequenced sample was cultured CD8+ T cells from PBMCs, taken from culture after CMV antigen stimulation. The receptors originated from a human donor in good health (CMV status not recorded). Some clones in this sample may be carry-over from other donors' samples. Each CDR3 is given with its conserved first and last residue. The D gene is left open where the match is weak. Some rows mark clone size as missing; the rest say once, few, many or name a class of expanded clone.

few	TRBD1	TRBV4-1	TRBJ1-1	CASSQDRDRDYEAFF	TGCGCCAGCAGCCAAGATCGAGACAGGGATTATGAAGCTTTCTTT
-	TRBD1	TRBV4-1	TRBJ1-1	CASSQGGTGGTEAFF	TGCGCCAGCAGCCAGGGGGGGACAGGGGGAACTGAAGCTTTCTTT
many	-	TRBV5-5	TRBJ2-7	CASSMGRSYEQYF	TGTGCCAGCAGTATGGGGCGATCCTACGAGCAGTACTTC
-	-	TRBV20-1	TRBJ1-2	CSARRAPGTRDDGYTF	TGCAGTGCTAGACGGGCACCGGGGACAAGGGACGATGGCTACACCTTC
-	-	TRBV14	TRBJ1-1	CASSPRTLVDTEAFF	TGTGCCAGCAGCCCACGGACGCTAGTTGACACTGAAGCTTTCTTT
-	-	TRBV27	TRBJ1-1	CASSLIGGHHTEAFF	TGTGCCAGCAGTTTAATTGGGGGGCACCACACTGAAGCTTTCTTT
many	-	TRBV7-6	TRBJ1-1	CASSLGSITEAFF	TGTGCCAGCAGCCTAGGGAGTATCACTGAAGCTTTCTTT
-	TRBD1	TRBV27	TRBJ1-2	CASTSGGNYGYTF	TGTGCCAGCACCTCAGGGGGAAACTATGGCTACACCTTC
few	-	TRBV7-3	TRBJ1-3	CASSLNPLSGNTIYF	TGTGCCAGCAGCTTAAATCCGCTCTCTGGAAACACCATATATTTT
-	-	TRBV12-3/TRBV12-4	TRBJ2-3	CASSFAYTDTQYF	TGTGCCAGCAGTTTTGCGTATACAGATACGCAGTATTTT
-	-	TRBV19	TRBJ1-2	CASSIPFEGLNYGYTF	TGTGCCAGTAGTATCCCCTTCGAGGGCCTCAACTATGGCTACACCTTC
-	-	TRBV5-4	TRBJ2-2	CASSLGPTGGDTGELFF	TGTGCCAGCAGCTTGGGGCCAACAGGGGGGGACACCGGGGAGCTGTTTTTT
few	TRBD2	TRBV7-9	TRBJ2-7	CASSLSTSGGAQNEQYF	TGTGCCAGCAGCTTATCTACTAGCGGGGGGGCCCAGAACGAGCAGTACTTC
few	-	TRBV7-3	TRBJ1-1	CASSSRTSTEAFF	TGTGCCAGCAGCTCACGGACAAGTACTGAAGCTTTCTTT
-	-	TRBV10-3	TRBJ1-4	CAISELGEKLFF	TGTGCCATCAGTGAGTTAGGTGAAAAACTGTTTTTT
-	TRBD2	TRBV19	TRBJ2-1	CASGASGRNEQFF	TGTGCCAGTGGGGCTAGCGGGAGAAATGAGCAGTTCTTC
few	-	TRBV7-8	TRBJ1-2	CASTSQRGNGYTF	TGTGCCAGCACCTCGCAACGGGGAAATGGCTACACCTTC
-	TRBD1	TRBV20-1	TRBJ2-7	CSAPGQATYEQYF	TGCAGTGCCCCGGGACAGGCTACCTACGAGCAGTACTTC
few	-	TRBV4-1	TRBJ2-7	CASSQEWSSYEQYF	TGCGCCAGCAGCCAAGAGTGGAGCTCCTACGAGCAGTACTTC
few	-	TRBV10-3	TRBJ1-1	CAISESGAGNTEAFF	TGTGCCATCAGTGAGTCAGGGGCCGGGAACACTGAAGCTTTCTTT
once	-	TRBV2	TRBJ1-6	CASREGFSNSPLHF	TGTGCCAGCAGGGAGGGGTTTAGTAATTCACCCCTCCACTTT
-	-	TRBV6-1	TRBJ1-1	CASSERGGPNTEAFF	TGTGCCAGCAGTGAAAGGGGGGGCCCGAACACTGAAGCTTTCTTT
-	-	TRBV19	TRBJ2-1	CASSIVRYNEQFF	TGTGCCAGTAGTATAGTTCGATACAATGAGCAGTTCTTC
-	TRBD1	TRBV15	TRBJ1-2	CATSRTGVENYGYTF	TGTGCCACCAGCCGGACAGGGGTGGAGAACTATGGCTACACCTTC
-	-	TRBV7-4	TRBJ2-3	CASSMGQAPGDTQYF	TGTGCCAGCAGCATGGGCCAGGCCCCAGGGGATACGCAGTATTTT
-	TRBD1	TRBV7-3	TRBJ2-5	CASRKTGGLETQYF	TGTGCCAGCAGAAAAACAGGGGGCCTAGAGACCCAGTACTTC
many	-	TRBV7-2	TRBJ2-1	CASSLVLGGPLYNEQFF	TGTGCCAGCAGCTTAGTATTAGGGGGTCCCCTCTACAATGAGCAGTTCTTC
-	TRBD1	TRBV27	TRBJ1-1	CASSPWTGGATEAFF	TGTGCCAGCAGCCCCTGGACAGGGGGTGCCACTGAAGCTTTCTTT
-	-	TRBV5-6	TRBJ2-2	CASSLVDRPTGELFF	TGTGCCAGCAGCTTGGTTGACAGACCCACCGGGGAGCTGTTTTTT
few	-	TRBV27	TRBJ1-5	CASSLSSGSYSNQPQHF	TGTGCCAGCAGTTTATCTTCGGGCAGCTATAGCAATCAGCCCCAGCATTTT
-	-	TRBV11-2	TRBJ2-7	CASSLEVMKKVLPYEQYF	TGTGCCAGCAGCTTAGAGGTCATGAAGAAGGTCCTTCCCTACGAGCAGTACTTC
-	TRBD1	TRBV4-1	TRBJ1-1	CASSRTRTGEFEAFF	TGCGCCAGCAGCCGAACTCGGACAGGGGAGTTTGAAGCTTTCTTT
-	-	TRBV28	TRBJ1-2	CASTAGFVYGYTF	TGTGCCAGTACCGCGGGGTTTGTCTATGGCTACACCTTC
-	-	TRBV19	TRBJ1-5	CASTQGVQPQHF	TGTGCCAGTACACAGGGTGTACAGCCCCAGCATTTT
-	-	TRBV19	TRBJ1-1	CASSMGWAGVYNTEAFF	TGTGCCAGTAGTATGGGCTGGGCAGGGGTCTATAACACTGAAGCTTTCTTT
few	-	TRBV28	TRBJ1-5	CASSFVGGDNQPQHF	TGTGCCAGCAGTTTCGTGGGTGGCGACAATCAGCCCCAGCATTTT
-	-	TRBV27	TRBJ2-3	CASSLFPGRTDTQYF	TGTGCCAGCAGTTTATTTCCAGGGCGCACAGATACGCAGTATTTT
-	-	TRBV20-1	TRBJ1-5	CSARDRRDLLNQPQHF	TGCAGTGCTAGAGACCGGCGGGACCTACTTAATCAGCCCCAGCATTTT
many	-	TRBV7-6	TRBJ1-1	CASSPGQHTEAFF	TGTGCCAGCAGCCCCGGACAGCACACTGAAGCTTTCTTT
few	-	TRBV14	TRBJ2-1	CASSQAALLTTYNEQFF	TGTGCCAGCAGCCAAGCAGCACTTTTAACCACCTACAATGAGCAGTTCTTC
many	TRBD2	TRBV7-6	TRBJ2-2	CASSLGAPEGRGGGTGELFF	TGTGCCAGCAGCTTAGGCGCCCCTGAAGGACGGGGGGGCGGGACCGGGGAGCTGTTTTTT
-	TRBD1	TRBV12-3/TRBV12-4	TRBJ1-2	CASSPSGTGTYGYTF	TGTGCCAGCAGTCCATCAGGGACAGGGACTTATGGCTACACCTTC
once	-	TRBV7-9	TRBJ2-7	CASSFVSTDEQYF	TGTGCCAGCAGCTTCGTATCAACAGACGAGCAGTACTTC
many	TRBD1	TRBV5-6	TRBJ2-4	CASSFGTDNIQYF	TGTGCCAGCAGCTTCGGGACAGACAACATTCAGTACTTC
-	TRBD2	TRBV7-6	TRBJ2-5	CASSHSPSGGGETQYF	TGTGCCAGCAGCCACTCCCCCAGCGGGGGAGGAGAGACCCAGTACTTC
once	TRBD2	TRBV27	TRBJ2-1	CASSSPYGGAAYNEQFF	TGTGCCAGCAGTTCCCCCTACGGGGGGGCTGCCTACAATGAGCAGTTCTTC
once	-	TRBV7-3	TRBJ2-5	CASSVAMEETQYF	TGTGCCAGCAGCGTAGCCATGGAAGAGACCCAGTACTTC
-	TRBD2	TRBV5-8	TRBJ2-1	CASSLAASGFNEQFF	TGTGCCAGCAGCTTGGCGGCTAGCGGGTTCAATGAGCAGTTCTTC
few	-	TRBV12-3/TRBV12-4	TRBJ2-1	CASSLREGWDEQFF	TGTGCCAGCAGTCTCCGGGAAGGGTGGGATGAGCAGTTCTTC
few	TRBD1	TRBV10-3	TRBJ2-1	CAISESKTPGQGTYNEQFF	TGTGCCATCAGTGAGTCAAAGACCCCGGGACAGGGGACCTACAATGAGCAGTTCTTC
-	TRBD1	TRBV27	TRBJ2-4	CASSLSAGGRTKNIQYF	TGTGCCAGCAGTTTATCGGCAGGGGGAAGGACCAAAAACATTCAGTACTTC
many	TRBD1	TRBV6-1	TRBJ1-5	CASSEERQGGGQPQHF	TGTGCCAGCAGTGAAGAAAGACAGGGAGGTGGTCAGCCCCAGCATTTT
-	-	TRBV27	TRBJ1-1	CASSLSGVAHTEAFF	TGTGCCAGCAGTTTGTCGGGGGTTGCGCACACTGAAGCTTTCTTT